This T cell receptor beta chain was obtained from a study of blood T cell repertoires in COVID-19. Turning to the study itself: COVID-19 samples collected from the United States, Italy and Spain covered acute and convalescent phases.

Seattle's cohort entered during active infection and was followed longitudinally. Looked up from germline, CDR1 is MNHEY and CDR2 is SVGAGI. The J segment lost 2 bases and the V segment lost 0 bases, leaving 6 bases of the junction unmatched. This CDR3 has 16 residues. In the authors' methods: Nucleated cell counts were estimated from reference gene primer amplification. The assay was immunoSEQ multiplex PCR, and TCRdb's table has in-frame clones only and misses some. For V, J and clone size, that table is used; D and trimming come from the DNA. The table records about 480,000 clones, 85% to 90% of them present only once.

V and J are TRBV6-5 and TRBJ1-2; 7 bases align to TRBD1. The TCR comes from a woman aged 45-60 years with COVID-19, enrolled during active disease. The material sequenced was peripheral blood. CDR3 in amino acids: CASSYSPGGGNYGYTF. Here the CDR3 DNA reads TGTGCCAGCAGTTACTCCCCAGGGGGAGGAAACTATGGCTACACCTTC.